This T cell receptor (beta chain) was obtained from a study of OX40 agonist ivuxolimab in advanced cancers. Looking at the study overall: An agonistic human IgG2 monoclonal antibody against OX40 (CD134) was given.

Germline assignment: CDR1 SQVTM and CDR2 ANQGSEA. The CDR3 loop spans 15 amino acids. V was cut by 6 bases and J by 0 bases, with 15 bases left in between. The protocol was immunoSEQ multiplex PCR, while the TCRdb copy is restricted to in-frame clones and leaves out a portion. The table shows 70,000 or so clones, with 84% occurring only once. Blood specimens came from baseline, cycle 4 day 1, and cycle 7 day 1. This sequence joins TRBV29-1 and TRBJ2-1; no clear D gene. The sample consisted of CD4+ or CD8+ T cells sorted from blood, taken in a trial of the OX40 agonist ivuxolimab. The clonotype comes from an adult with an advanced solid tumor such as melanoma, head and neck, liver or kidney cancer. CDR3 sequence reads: CSVVYSTTSYNEQFF. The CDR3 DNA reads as TGCAGCGTCGTGTATAGCACTACCTCCTACAATGAGCAGTTCTTC.